The 27 T cell receptor beta chains listed next were all sequenced from one sample in a study of T cell repertoires in ileal Crohn's disease. Generated by immunoSEQ multiplex PCR, the TCRdb table keeps only in-frame clones and is missing some. The sample consists of several hundred clones, about 92% of them appearing once. The time point here: neoterminal ileum biopsy at postoperative endoscopy, about 6 months after surgery. The sequenced material came from ileal tissue. These receptors were obtained from an adult with Crohn's disease.

This sequence joins TRBV7-9 and TRBJ2-7, with TRBD1 identical over 9 bases. After removal of 4 bases from V and 0 bases from J, the junction contained 4 bases not matched to a gene. The length of the CDR3 is 15 residues. The V gene's germline CDR1 is SEHNR and CDR2 FQNEAQ (reference sequence). The CDR3 sequence: CASSSGQGVSYEQYF. The CDR3 bases are TGTGCCAGCAGCTCGGGACAGGGTGTCTCCTACGAGCAGTACTTC.

This chain connects TRBV28 to TRBJ1-1; tentatively, D is TRBD1 (6 bases). Trimming shortened V by 7 bases and J by 5 bases, and 26 bases separated the two germline ends. Germline lookup yields CDR1 MDHEN and CDR2 SYDVKM. The CDR3 is 17 amino acids. The CDR3 sequence is CASISSLKGGAGTEAFF. Here the CDR3 DNA reads TGTGCCAGCATTAGCAGCCTGAAGGGGGGGGCCGGAACTGAAGCTTTCTTT.

J is TRBJ2-7 and V is TRBV6-5; 8 nucleotides align to TRBD1. V shed 4 bases, J shed 12 bases, and the junction held 5 bases outside the gene matches. Germline loops: CDR1 MNHEY, CDR2 SVGAGI. The CDR3 length is 11 residues. The CDR3 DNA is TGTGCCAGCAGTTCCAGACAGGGGAGGTACTTC. This gives the protein CASSSRQGRYF.

The chain employs TRBV10-2 and TRBJ2-5; TRBD2 aligns across 9 bases. V lost 6 bases to trimming and J lost 2 bases; unmatched junction nucleotides: 4. Germline V gene sequence: CDR1 WSHSY, CDR2 SAAADI. The CDR3 length is 14 residues. The CDR3 DNA follows: TGCGCCAGCAGGGGCGGGGGGGTGCAAGAGACCCAGTACTTC. It encodes CASRGGGVQETQYF.

This chain links TRBV6-6 with TRBJ1-1; D gene unclear. Germline lookup yields CDR1 MNHNY and CDR2 SVGAGI (reference sequence). The CDR3 consists of 12 residues. V lost 6 bases and J lost 5, with 10 bases in between. DNA for the CDR3: TGTGCCAGCAGGCTCCCGAAGACTGAAGCTTTCTTT. Translation gives CASRLPKTEAFF.

The chain has TRBV5-1 and TRBJ1-1, with unresolved D. Germline V gene data show CDR1 as SGHRS and CDR2 as YFSETQ. Trimming took 4 bases from V and 3 from J, leaving 13 bases between them. This CDR3 region has 14 residues. DNA for the CDR3: TGCGCCAGCAGCGGACCCCCGAGGTACACTGAAGCTTTCTTT. Translation gives CASSGPPRYTEAFF.

The CDR3 nucleotides read TGTGCCAGCAGCTTTTTTAGTTACTCCATGAATCAGCCCCAGCATTTT. The encoded protein is CASSFFSYSMNQPQHF. The chain uses TRBV5-6 and TRBJ1-5; D unresolved. Germline CDR1 SGHDT, CDR2 YYEEEE. The CDR3 is 16 residues long. V was cut by 2 bases and J by 4 bases, with 16 bases left in between.

The V and J genes are TRBV10-2 and TRBJ1-2; 11 bases agree with TRBD1. The V gene's germline CDR1 is WSHSY and CDR2 SAAADI. J lost 13 bases, V lost 7 bases, and 17 bases had no gene match. CDR3 length: 15 residues. The CDR3 DNA reads as TGCGCCAGCACCCCTTTAAGTGGGGACAGGGGGAGTATCACCTTC. It codes for CASTPLSGDRGSITF.

The chain recombines TRBV5-6 with TRBJ1-2; 10 nucleotides line up with TRBD1. Germline V gene sequence: CDR1 SGHDT, CDR2 YYEEEE. The CDR3 has 14 amino acids. Germline trimming cut 4 bases from V and 4 bases from J; bases unmatched to any gene: 4. The CDR3 loop is CASSIRDRGYGYTF. CDR3 in DNA: TGTGCCAGCAGCATCCGGGACAGGGGCTATGGCTACACCTTC.

This chain uses TRBV15 with TRBJ1-4; the D is unclear. Germline lookup yields CDR1 LNHNV and CDR2 YYDKDF (reference sequence). This CDR3 has 13 amino acids. The V end lost 5 bases, the J end lost 3 bases, and 7 bases lay between the germline ends. This CDR3 is CATSRRANEKLFF. DNA for the CDR3: TGTGCCACCAGCCGGCGGGCTAATGAAAAACTGTTTTTT. Together with reference TRBV15 and TRBJ1-4, the CDR3 gives the full variable domain: DAMVIQNPRYQVTQFGKPVTLSCSQTLNHNVMYWYQQKSSQAPKLLFHYYDKDFNNEADTPDNFQSRRPNTSFCFLDIRSPGLGDTAMYLCATSRRANEKLFFGSGTQLSVL.

The chain couples TRBV2 to TRBJ2-1; 11 bases fit TRBD2. This CDR3 is 18 amino acids long. Unmatched junction bases numbered 16, after V lost 6 bases and J lost 6 bases. Germline loops: CDR1 SNHLY, CDR2 FYNNEI. In DNA, the CDR3 is TGTGCCAGCAGCGAATTCCCGGTCGGGACTAGCGGATCCAATGAGCAGTTCTTC. Translation gives CASSEFPVGTSGSNEQFF.

The chain uses TRBV19 and TRBJ1-5; possible D gene TRBD1, 6 bases. CDR1 and CDR2 from the germline V gene are LNHDA and SQIVND (reference sequence). The CDR3 has 16 amino acids. V was trimmed by 7 bases and J by 0 bases, leaving 16 bases between them. The CDR3 loop reads CASTQGSGFSNQPQHF. In nucleotides, the CDR3 is TGTGCCAGTACACAGGGATCGGGTTTTAGCAATCAGCCCCAGCATTTT.

This clone showed up just once. The chain is built from TRBV5-1 and TRBJ2-1; unclear D gene. This CDR3 contains 14 residues. Trimming stripped 7 bases from V and 0 bases from J, with 11 bases between. CDR1 is SGHRS and CDR2 is YFSETQ in the germline V gene. The CDR3 region has the DNA TGCGCCAGCCGTACGGAAAGCTCCTACAATGAGCAGTTCTTC. This gives the protein CASRTESSYNEQFF.

J is TRBJ2-3 and V is TRBV10-3; 8 bases align to TRBD2. Germline V CDR1 and CDR2: ENHRY, SYGVKD. The J segment lost 6 bases and the V segment lost 8 bases, leaving 7 bases of the junction unmatched. The CDR3 loop spans 13 amino acids. The CDR3 loop reads CAISGGQSDTQYF. In DNA, the CDR3 is TGTGCCATCTCGGGAGGGCAATCCGATACGCAGTATTTT.

The rearrangement links TRBV7-3 to TRBJ2-2; TRBD2 agrees at 8 bases. The junction had 12 bases not matched to a gene; V was cut back by 5 bases and J by 1 base. Looked up from germline, CDR1 is SGHTA and CDR2 is FQGTGA. This CDR3 has 18 residues. The CDR3 is CASSPSLRLAGNTGELFF. The CDR3 coding sequence is TGTGCCAGCAGCCCATCGCTACGGCTAGCGGGGAACACCGGGGAGCTGTTTTTT.

This clone was seen only a few times. The chain has TRBV29-1 and TRBJ2-5; maybe TRBD1 (5 bases). V was trimmed by 0 bases and J by 7 bases, leaving 6 bases between them. The CDR3 is 11 amino acids. CDR1 and CDR2 (germline): SQVTM, ANQGSEA. As DNA, the CDR3 is TGCAGCGTTGAAGAGCAGGGGACCCAGTACTTC. It specifies CSVEEQGTQYF. Supplemented by reference TRBV29-1 and TRBJ2-5, the full variable domain reads SAVISQKPSRDICQRGTSLTIQCQVDSQVTMMFWYRQQPGQSLTLIATANQGSEATYESGFVIDKFPISRPNLTFSTLTVSNMSPEDSSIYLCSVEEQGTQYFGPGTRLLVL.

The chain couples TRBV5-5 to TRBJ2-1; 10 nucleotides agree with TRBD2. The CDR3 sequence is 16 residues long. Per the germline V gene, CDR1 is SGHKS and CDR2 is YYEKEE (reference sequence). Germline trimming cut 4 bases from V and 3 bases from J; bases unmatched to any gene: 7. The CDR3 sequence: CASSPSGSTVYNEQFF. In nucleotides, the CDR3 is TGTGCCAGCAGCCCTAGCGGGAGTACAGTCTACAATGAGCAGTTCTTC.

The rearrangement joins TRBV6-1 to TRBJ1-5; D call uncertain. The CDR3 is 15 amino acids. Germline CDR1 and CDR2: MNHNS and SASEGT. Trimming cost V 3 bases and J 1 base, with 10 bases left between them. CDR3 amino acids: CASSEPGISNQPQHF. CDR3 bases: TGTGCCAGCAGTGAGCCGGGAATAAGCAATCAGCCCCAGCATTTT.

In DNA form, the CDR3 reads TGTGCCAGCAGCTTAGGTGGGAGAGTAACAGATACGCAGTATTTT. Translating it yields CASSLGGRVTDTQYF. The chain employs TRBV7-9 and TRBJ2-3, with D tentatively TRBD2 (5 bases). Between the trimmed V and J ends, which lost 1 base and 3 bases, there was a span of 11 bases. The CDR3 length is 15 residues. Germline V lookup: CDR1 SEHNR, CDR2 FQNEAQ (reference sequence).

The CDR3 sequence: CASSGGQTEIGELFF. CDR3 DNA sequence: TGTGCCAGCAGTGGAGGACAAACTGAAATCGGGGAGCTGTTTTTT. The chain combines TRBV28 with TRBJ2-2; D possibly matches TRBD1 or TRBD2 (5 bases each). The CDR3 loop spans 15 amino acids. Trimming took 5 bases from V and 7 from J, leaving 17 bases between them. Germline V gene lookup returns CDR1 MDHEN and CDR2 SYDVKM.

This chain joins TRBV5-1 and TRBJ2-1; the match to TRBD1 covers 9 bases. CDR3 length equals 17 residues. V was pared by 0 bases and J by 4 bases, with 8 bases of the junction left unmatched. Germline assignment: CDR1 SGHRS and CDR2 YFSETQ. DNA of the CDR3: TGCGCCAGCAGCTTGGGTGCTCTGACAGGGGGATACAATGAGCAGTTCTTC. It encodes CASSLGALTGGYNEQFF.

The gene calls are TRBV11-2 and TRBJ1-2; D unresolved. Trimming pared 5 bases from V and 8 bases from J, leaving 12 bases between. The CDR3 length is 12 residues. Germline lookup yields CDR1 SGHAT and CDR2 FQNNGV. In DNA form, the CDR3 reads TGTGCCAGCAGCCATTCGTCACGGGGCTACACCTTC. It yields the protein CASSHSSRGYTF.

CDR3 loop: CATKPGQEPQVTLRNEQFF. In DNA, the CDR3 is TGCGCCACCAAGCCGGGACAGGAACCCCAGGTAACATTACGCAATGAGCAGTTCTTC. V and J are TRBV5-1 and TRBJ2-1, with 8 bases identical to TRBD1. The CDR3 has 19 amino acids. The V gene's germline CDR1 is SGHRS and CDR2 YFSETQ. Losses at the gene ends were 9 bases for V and 6 bases for J; bases not matched to a gene: 26.

The rearrangement joins TRBV6-5 to TRBJ2-5, with D hard to call. This CDR3 has 13 amino acids. Germline-derived CDR1 and CDR2 are MNHEY and SVGAGI. V was pared by 6 bases and J by 0 bases, with 8 bases between. The CDR3 sequence: CASSQGHQETQYF. CDR3 nucleotide sequence: TGTGCCAGCAGCCAAGGGCACCAAGAGACCCAGTACTTC.

The rearrangement links TRBV6-4 to TRBJ2-2, with 10 bases lining up with TRBD1. V trimming: 4 bases; J trimming: 4 bases; junction bases outside the gene matches: 0. The CDR3 runs 14 residues. The germline gives CDR1 MRHNA, CDR2 SNTAGT. CDR3 amino acids: CASSGTGGTGELFF. The CDR3 DNA sequence: TGTGCCAGCAGTGGGACAGGGGGCACCGGGGAGCTGTTTTTT.

This chain links TRBV7-2 with TRBJ2-5; D possibly corresponds to TRBD2 (6 bases). Per the germline V gene, CDR1 is SGHTA and CDR2 is FQGNSA. The V gene lost 1 base and the J gene lost 3 bases, with 6 bases spanning the gap. This CDR3 comprises 13 residues. The CDR3 sequence is CASSLGTKETQYF. Here the CDR3 DNA reads TGTGCCAGCAGCTTAGGGACTAAAGAGACCCAGTACTTC.

This chain's CDR3 is CASSSSYGYEQYF. The CDR3 region has the DNA TGTGCCAGCAGTTCTTCCTACGGGTACGAGCAGTACTTC. The chain couples TRBV28 to TRBJ2-7; unclear D gene. Trimming stripped 4 bases from V and 4 bases from J, with 11 bases between. This CDR3 spans 13 amino acids. CDR1 is MDHEN, CDR2 SYDVKM, per germline.